The 22 T cell receptor beta chains below were found in one sample sequenced in a study of T-cell memory formation after mild COVID-19. TCRdb re-called the 5' RACE reads through MiXCR, storing one row per CDR3 protein. The sample carries about 130,000 distinct CDR3 sequences, about 6.5% recorded once. Sequenced input: PBMCs or a T cell subset sorted from them (not recorded which). Source of these receptors: an adult woman who had mild COVID-19 (a few samples of this study predate the infection). Cell type and time point are not known.

This clonotype was detected ten times or more. The chain uses TRBV29-1 and TRBJ2-2; D tentatively reads TRBD1 or TRBD2 (5 bases each). This CDR3 has 19 residues. Germline V CDR1 and CDR2: SQVTM, ANQGSEA. Trimming left V 3 bases short and J 0 bases short, with 23 bases between. CDR3 bases: TGCAGCGTTGAGAGGGAGCCTCCGGGACGGTGGACGAACACCGGGGAGCTGTTTTTT. Translation gives CSVEREPPGRWTNTGELFF.

In its sample, this clonotype was seen many times. The V gene is TRBV10-3, the J gene TRBJ2-5; no clear D. In germline, CDR1 is ENHRY, CDR2 SYGVKD. Trimming cost V 5 bases and J 2 bases, with 9 bases left between them. The CDR3 extends over 13 amino acids. The CDR3 DNA reads as TGTGCCATCAGTCCCGGCGGTCAAGAGACCCAGTACTTC. This translates into CAISPGGQETQYF.

This clonotype was observed many times. The gene calls are TRBV7-2 and TRBJ2-5; 8 nucleotides match TRBD2. CDR1 is SGHTA, CDR2 FQGNSA, per germline. With 5 bases clipped from V and 2 bases from J, the junction kept 13 bases outside the gene matches. The CDR3 runs to 17 residues. As DNA, the CDR3 is TGTGCCAGCAGCCTGGGGCCCGGGACTAGAAGGCAAGAGACCCAGTACTTC. It encodes CASSLGPGTRRQETQYF.

Written as DNA, the CDR3 is TGTGCCAGCAGCTTACGGACAGGGAGAGCTTTCTTT. Protein sequence: CASSLRTGRAFF. The V and J genes are TRBV3-1 and TRBJ1-1; TRBD1 matches at 8 bases. Per germline, CDR1 LGHDT and CDR2 YNNKEL (reference sequence). The CDR3 runs to 12 residues. The trim removed 5 bases at V and 10 bases at J, leaving 6 bases unmatched.

The V call is TRBV12-3 or TRBV12-4, the J call TRBJ2-1; D is unresolved. Trimming removed 3 bases from V and 8 bases from J, with 14 bases in between. The CDR3 spans 14 residues. CDR3 nucleotide sequence: TGTGCCAGCAGTTTGAGGAGTTCCGTGGATGAGCAGTTCTTC. This translates into CASSLRSSVDEQFF.

V gene TRBV2 combines with J gene TRBJ2-1, with D possibly matching TRBD1 (6 bases). This CDR3 has 16 residues. Trimming shortened V by 6 bases and J by 6 bases, and 21 bases separated the two germline ends. CDR1 and CDR2 from the germline V gene are SNHLY and FYNNEI. CDR3: CASRRGRQVKVNEQFF. The CDR3 DNA reads TGTGCCAGCAGGAGGGGGAGACAGGTAAAGGTCAATGAGCAGTTCTTC.

At least ten counts were recorded for this clonotype. The rearrangement uses TRBV7-2 and TRBJ1-2; 9 bases map to TRBD1. The CDR3 sequence is 15 residues long. Looked up from germline, CDR1 is SGHTA and CDR2 is FQGNSA. The V segment lost 1 base and the J segment 4 bases; nucleotides outside the gene matches: 4. CDR3 sequence: CASSLGGTGPYGYTF. CDR3 DNA: TGTGCCAGCAGCTTAGGCGGGACAGGGCCCTATGGCTACACCTTC. The full variable domain, in which reference TRBV7-2 and TRBJ1-2 provide the parts outside the CDR3, is GAGVSQSPSNKVTEKGKDVELRCDPISGHTALYWYRQSLGQGLEFLIYFQGNSAPDKSGLPSDRFSAERTGGSVSTLTIQRTQQEDSAVYLCASSLGGTGPYGYTFGSGTRLTVV.

This clonotype showed up just a few times. The V gene is TRBV3-1, the J gene TRBJ2-1; no clear D gene. Germline assignment: CDR1 LGHDT and CDR2 YNNKEL (reference sequence). The V end was cut by 2 bases, the J end by 0 bases, with 8 bases between. This CDR3 has 15 residues. This chain's CDR3 is CASSQLLSSYNEQFF. The CDR3 DNA sequence: TGTGCCAGCAGCCAACTACTTAGCTCCTACAATGAGCAGTTCTTC.

The chain carries TRBV7-3 and TRBJ2-3; the D gene is possibly TRBD2 (6 bases). V was clipped by 1 base and J by 9 bases, with 11 bases between them. CDR3 size: 13 residues. Germline CDR1 SGHTA, CDR2 FQGTGA. The CDR3 DNA reads as TGTGCCAGCAGCTTAAATTGGGGGGAGACGCAGTATTTT. Translating it yields CASSLNWGETQYF.

V usage is TRBV6-6 and J usage is TRBJ2-7; D possibly corresponds to TRBD1 (5 bases). The CDR3 sequence is 16 residues long. The germline V and J ends were trimmed by 2 bases and 2 bases, with 16 bases remaining between them. CDR1 MNHNY and CDR2 SVGAGI come from the germline V gene (reference sequence). Here the CDR3 reads CASSYLALGRAYEQYF. The CDR3 nucleotides read TGTGCCAGCAGTTACCTCGCCCTGGGGCGCGCCTACGAGCAGTACTTC.

The CDR3 region has the DNA TGTGCCAGCAGCTGGACTAGCGGGGGGTCCCTAGAGACCCAGTACTTC. Amino acid sequence: CASSWTSGGSLETQYF. The chain is built from TRBV11-2 and TRBJ2-5, with 14 bases aligning to TRBD2. CDR3 size: 16 residues. Germline loops: CDR1 SGHAT, CDR2 FQNNGV. V was pared by 4 bases and J by 4 bases, with 5 bases of the junction left unmatched.

The rearrangement joins TRBV30 to TRBJ1-1; a possible D gene is TRBD1 (6 bases). The V end lost 4 bases, the J end lost 8 bases, and 20 bases lay between the germline ends. The germline CDR1 and CDR2 sequences are GTSNPN and SVGIG (reference sequence). This CDR3 is built from 14 residues. CDR3 sequence reads: CAWIWKQGRTEAFF. The DNA of the CDR3 is TGTGCCTGGATCTGGAAACAGGGCCGAACGGAAGCTTTCTTT. The full variable domain, completed using reference TRBV30 and TRBJ1-1, is SQTIHQWPATLVQPVGSPLSLECTVEGTSNPNLYWYRQAAGRGLQLLFYSVGIGQISSEVPQNLSASRPQDRQFILSSKKLLLSDSGFYLCAWIWKQGRTEAFFGQGTRLTVV.

V is TRBV5-5 and J is TRBJ1-2, with 7 bases that match TRBD1. V lost 5 bases and J lost 10; bases outside the gene matches: 14. The V gene's germline CDR1 is SGHKS and CDR2 YYEKEE (reference sequence). The CDR3 covers 14 residues. The CDR3 loop is CASRVQFSQGDYTF. The CDR3 DNA sequence: TGTGCCAGCAGAGTCCAGTTCTCTCAGGGGGACTACACCTTC.

The chain has TRBV20-1 and TRBJ1-4, with 9 nucleotides matching TRBD1. Trimming took 5 bases from V and 7 from J; bases not matched to a gene: 2. CDR3 length equals 12 residues. Germline CDR1 DFQATT, CDR2 SNEGSKA (reference sequence). The CDR3 region has the DNA TGCAGTGCTTCACAGGGGGCTGAAAAACTGTTTTTT. Translation: CSASQGAEKLFF.

The J gene is TRBJ2-1, the V gene TRBV4-3; D is uncertain. This CDR3 comprises 15 residues. Germline V gives CDR1 LGHNA, CDR2 YSLEER. Trimming cost V 2 bases and J 8 bases, with 16 bases left between them. CDR3 sequence: CASSQSGGAYDEQFF. The CDR3 DNA reads as TGCGCCAGCAGCCAAAGTGGCGGAGCTTACGATGAGCAGTTCTTC.

This clonotype was counted many times. The J gene is TRBJ2-7, the V gene TRBV20-1; D possibly matches TRBD1 or TRBD2 (5 bases each). Germline V gene data show CDR1 as DFQATT and CDR2 as SNEGSKA (reference sequence). V was pared by 7 bases and J by 0 bases, with 13 bases between. The CDR3 consists of 13 residues. The DNA of the CDR3 is TGCAGTGTGCGGCCCGGGACCTCCTACGAGCAGTACTTC. Its protein product is CSVRPGTSYEQYF.

This clonotype was recorded at least ten times. The gene calls are TRBV6-6 and TRBJ2-5; tentative D call: TRBD2 (5 bases). The germline gives CDR1 MNHNY, CDR2 SVGAGI (reference sequence). The V end was cut by 6 bases, the J end by 0 bases, with 20 bases between. This CDR3 comprises 17 residues. The CDR3 bases are TGTGCCAGCAGGCCTCCCTTCGGCGCGGACTACCAAGAGACCCAGTACTTC. It translates to CASRPPFGADYQETQYF.

A few counts support this clonotype. The gene calls are TRBV5-6 and TRBJ2-1; D is possibly TRBD2 (6 bases). This CDR3 has 14 amino acids. The germline V gene encodes CDR1 SGHDT and CDR2 YYEEEE. V was clipped by 3 bases and J by 10 bases, with 17 bases between them. CDR3 bases: TGTGCCAGCAGCTCGCTGGGAGCGGGTGACGAGCAGTTCTTC. It yields the protein CASSSLGAGDEQFF.

A few counts support this clonotype. The CDR3 loop is CAWSVDHNQPQHF. In DNA, the CDR3 is TGTGCCTGGAGTGTGGACCACAATCAGCCCCAGCATTTT. The chain joins TRBV30 to TRBJ1-5, with no clear D. Germline CDR1 and CDR2: GTSNPN and SVGIG (reference sequence). The CDR3 is 13 residues long. V lost 0 bases and J 3 bases, leaving 6 bases between the germline ends.

This clonotype was seen ten or more times. This chain uses TRBV4-1 with TRBJ2-2, with 14 bases aligning to TRBD2. Trimming at V came to 3 bases and at J to 0 bases, leaving 3 bases not matched to a gene. Germline V gives CDR1 MGHRA, CDR2 YSYEKL. This CDR3 region has 18 residues. CDR3 coding DNA: TGCGCCAGCAGCCATCAGACTAGCGGGGGGGCGAACACCGGGGAGCTGTTTTTT. Amino acid sequence: CASSHQTSGGANTGELFF.

The chain carries TRBV18 and TRBJ2-7; the D gene is possibly TRBD1 (5 bases). CDR3 size: 13 residues. CDR1 and CDR2 (germline): KGHSH, LQKENI. The ends were cut back, 4 bases at V and 5 bases at J, with 12 bases in the middle. CDR3 residues: CASSLSTENEQYF. CDR3 in DNA: TGTGCCAGCTCACTCTCGACAGAGAACGAGCAGTACTTC.

V and J are TRBV11-2 and TRBJ2-7; TRBD2 matches at 7 bases. The germline gives CDR1 SGHAT, CDR2 FQNNGV. CDR3 length: 16 residues. Unmatched junction bases numbered 5, after V lost 0 bases and J lost 0 bases. The CDR3 DNA is TGTGCCAGCAGCTTAGATTTGGGGGGGGGCTCCTACGAGCAGTACTTC. It is translated as CASSLDLGGGSYEQYF.